The clone carrying this T cell receptor (delta chain) has more than one count but fewer than ten. Its antigen is unidentified. CDR1 is TSWWSYY, CDR2 QGS, per germline. Trimming took 2 bases from V and 0 from J, leaving 31 bases between them. This CDR3 is built from 22 residues. Sequences come from RNA converted to cDNA by reverse transcription. Pooled V-gene forward primers with one constant-region reverse primer generated the CDR3 amplicons by multiplex PCR. TCRdb re-processed the multiplex PCR reads using CATT. The sample lists about 55,000 delta-chain clones, less than 20% seen once, with approximately 0.5% in the top ten. This sample stems from a study of Vδ1+ human thymocytes. Points from the study as a whole: TRD repertoires were essentially private, unlike widely shared TRG clonotypes. Thymic TRG and TRD repertoires appeared highly polyclonal.

The sorted cells were CD3+ Vdelta1+ Vdelta2- thymocytes from alphabeta-depleted thymus. Vdelta1+ thymocyte sorts reached between roughly 98% and 99.6% purity. The chain recombines TRDV1 with TRDJ1; a weak D match, TRDD3 (9 bases). Sequenced sample: Vdelta1+ gamma-delta thymocytes from the thymus. Documented subset: FACS-sorted CD3+ TCRalphabeta- TCRVdelta1+ TCRVdelta2- thymocytes. The clonotype originates from a boy under two years old who had congenital heart surgery. CDR3: CALGESSYREVGGYRYTDKLIF. The CDR3 coding sequence is TGTGCTCTTGGGGAATCTTCCTACAGGGAGGTGGGGGGATACAGGTACACCGATAAACTCATCTTT.